These 3 T cell receptor beta chains were sequenced from one sample in a study of cytomegalovirus exposure and HLA in healthy donors. The PCR employed 60 Vbeta primers together with 13 Jbeta primers. TCRdb keeps only in-frame clones here, not all; method: immunoSEQ multiplex PCR. The sample holds about 100,000 clones, 70% to 80% seen once. What was sequenced was PBMCs. These receptors originate from a man aged 18 to 30 in good health and CMV-seronegative.

V is TRBV7-3 and J is TRBJ2-5; TRBD1 matches 8 bases. CDR3 length equals 13 residues. Germline V gene sequence: CDR1 SGHTA, CDR2 FQGTGA. V was clipped by 3 bases and J by 7 bases; unmatched bases: 4. The CDR3 loop is CASSLDRAGTQYF. CDR3 DNA: TGTGCCAGCAGCTTGGACAGGGCCGGGACCCAGTACTTC. The whole variable domain, filled in from reference TRBV7-3 and TRBJ2-5, reads GAGVSQTPSNKVTEKGKYVELRCDPISGHTALYWYRQSLGQGPEFLIYFQGTGAADDSGLPNDRFFAVRPEGSVSTLKIQRTERGDSAVYLCASSLDRAGTQYFGPGTRLLVL.

This clone showed up just a few times. The chain combines TRBV5-4 with TRBJ2-2; 8 bases are a match to TRBD1. Trimming removed 4 bases from V and 0 bases from J; junction bases left unmatched: 5. CDR3 length equals 16 residues. From germline, CDR1 is SGHNT and CDR2 YYREEE (reference sequence). For the CDR3, the DNA is TGTGCCAGCAGCACCGGACAGGGCCCGAACACCGGGGAGCTGTTTTTT. Amino acids: CASSTGQGPNTGELFF.

This chain links TRBV19 with TRBJ2-5; D uncertain. Trimming took off 9 bases at V and 1 base at J, with 6 bases between the two ends. The CDR3 covers 11 residues. CDR1 LNHDA and CDR2 SQIVND come from the germline V gene (reference sequence). CDR3 loop: CASRGQETQYF. The CDR3 bases are TGTGCCAGCCGCGGCCAAGAGACCCAGTACTTC. Combining the CDR3 with reference TRBV19 and TRBJ2-5 gives the whole variable domain DGGITQSPKYLFRKEGQNVTLSCEQNLNHDAMYWYRQDPGQGLRLIYYSQIVNDFQKGDIAEGYSVSREKKESFPLTVTSAQKNPTAFYLCASRGQETQYFGPGTRLLVL.